Included here is one T cell receptor (beta chain) sequence, with context. This entry is derived from a study of CD8 T cells in Susac syndrome. Background on the study: Within the sequenced Susac syndrome patient group, roughly 6 exhibited active disease and roughly 8 were in remission.

There are 15 residues in the CDR3. Germline lookup yields CDR1 MDHEN and CDR2 SYDVKM. Deletions cut 1 base from V and 2 bases from J, with 11 bases between. RNA in amounts of about 0.5 to 1 ug was reverse transcribed with random hexamers. TCRdb passed the immunoSEQ multiplex PCR reads through MiXCR, listing each CDR3 protein once. This sample yields about 110,000 distinct CDR3 sequences, of which approximately 94% are seen a single time; roughly 0.38% belongs to the top ten. V gene TRBV28 combines with J gene TRBJ2-5; D is tentatively TRBD1 or TRBD2 (5 bases each). The source is a human donor with Susac syndrome. Sequenced input: CD8+ T cells from PBMCs. CDR3 loop: CASSLYTGGQETQYF. CDR3 sequence (DNA): TGTGCCAGCAGTTTATACACAGGAGGTCAAGAGACCCAGTACTTC.